The clone carrying this T cell receptor (beta chain) has a handful of counts. Antigen: not known. This record comes from a study of CD8 T cells in ankylosing spondylitis. Study-level results: CD8+ by phenotype, disease-linked clones were relatively rare in peripheral blood. Earlier authors reported some of these motif variants in reactive arthritis synovial fluid and blood. Significantly higher representation of disease-linked clones was reported for matched ankylosing spondylitis synovial fluid.

V lost 0 bases and J lost 5; bases outside the gene matches: 12. The CDR3 has 17 residues. The germline gives CDR1 LGHNA, CDR2 YSLEER. TCRdb redid the calling of the 5' RACE reads with MiXCR, one entry per CDR3 protein. The sample includes about 140,000 distinct CDR3 sequences, approximately 8.4% seen only once; the top ten take 6% to 9.5%. This clonotype was sampled from a male donor with ankylosing spondylitis. V gene TRBV4-3 combines with J gene TRBJ2-7, with TRBD1 identical over 8 bases. Sequenced input: synovial fluid, either unsorted or a sorted T cell fraction (not recorded which). CDR3 nucleotide sequence: TGCGCCAGCAGCCAAGAGGGGGGTCAGGGGGCAATCAACGAGCAGTACTTC. As protein: CASSQEGGQGAINEQYF.